A selection of T cell receptor beta chains follows, all from one sample in a study of OX40 agonist ivuxolimab in advanced cancers. Profiled with immunoSEQ multiplex PCR; TCRdb holds only in-frame clones, not every one. The data show approximately 68,000 clones, with 88% seen just once and under 1% held by the top ten. The specimen was CD4+ or CD8+ T cells sorted from blood, collected in a trial of the OX40 agonist ivuxolimab. Source of these receptors: an adult with an advanced solid tumor such as melanoma, head and neck, liver or kidney cancer. The CDR3 runs from the conserved cysteine through the conserved F or W. D genes are given only for firm matches. Not all rows give a size; the values are once, few, many and, for expanded clones, a class.

clone size	D gene	J gene	V gene	CDR3 DNA	CDR3 protein
.	TRBD2	TRBJ2-1	TRBV7-3	TGTGCCAGCGGGGAGGGGCCTAACAATGAGCAGTTCTTC	CASGEGPNNEQFF
.	TRBD2	TRBJ2-3	TRBV9	TGTGCCAGCAGCGTAGCGGGGCGGGGGGGCACAGATACGCAGTATTTT	CASSVAGRGGTDTQYF
once	.	TRBJ2-3	TRBV5-1	TGCGCCAGCAGCTTTGAGGCTCGCACAGATACGCAGTATTTT	CASSFEARTDTQYF
.	TRBD2	TRBJ2-5	TRBV5-1	TGCGCCAGCAGCCCCAGATGGACTAGCGGGAGCCAAGAGACCCAGTACTTC	CASSPRWTSGSQETQYF
few	.	TRBJ2-6	TRBV19	TGTGCCAGTAGTCCTAACGGACGGGACGTCCTGACTTTC	CASSPNGRDVLTF
.	TRBD1	TRBJ2-3	TRBV2	TGTGCCAGCAGTGTGACAGGGGGACGTACGCAGTATTTT	CASSVTGGRTQYF
once	.	TRBJ2-1	TRBV11-3	TGTGCCAGCAGCTTAGATCAGGGGGGCAGCGGGAGCTACAATGAGCAGTTCTTC	CASSLDQGGSGSYNEQFF
.	.	TRBJ2-7	TRBV28	TGTGCCAGCACCCCAGCCAACTCCTACGAGCAGTACTTC	CASTPANSYEQYF
.	.	TRBJ2-7	TRBV5-1	TGCGCCAGCAGCTCCCACAGGGTTTCCTCCTACGAGCAGTACTTC	CASSSHRVSSYEQYF
.	TRBD1	TRBJ1-2	TRBV29-1	TGCAGCGTTGGACAGGGGAATGGCTACACCTTC	CSVGQGNGYTF
.	.	TRBJ1-1	TRBV2	TGTGCCAGCAGTAAAACGGGGGAAGCTTTCTTT	CASSKTGEAFF
.	.	TRBJ2-1	TRBV7-9	TGTGCCAGCAGCTTAGTGAACAATGAGCAGTTCTTC	CASSLVNNEQFF
.	TRBD2	TRBJ2-5	TRBV7-2	TGTGCCAGCAGCTCAATCGCGGGGGAAGAGACCCAGTACTTC	CASSSIAGEETQYF
once	.	TRBJ2-3	TRBV9	TGTGCCAGCAGCGAGGGTTTGGGCACAGATACGCAGTATTTT	CASSEGLGTDTQYF
.	.	TRBJ1-6	TRBV5-1	TGCGCCAGCAGCCAAATGGGGGCAGGTTCACCCCTCCACTTT	CASSQMGAGSPLHF
.	TRBD2	TRBJ2-7	TRBV29-1	TGCAGCGTTAGGACTAGCGGTACCTACGAGCAGTACTTC	CSVRTSGTYEQYF
.	.	TRBJ2-1	TRBV6-5	TGTGCCAGCAGTCCAACGTTCAATGGGGGTGAGCAGTTCTTC	CASSPTFNGGEQFF
.	.	TRBJ2-7	TRBV5-5	TGTGCCAGCAGCTTGGTACCATTAGGGTCCTACGAGCAGTACTTC	CASSLVPLGSYEQYF
.	.	TRBJ2-2	TRBV9	TGTGCCAGCAGAACCTCAGGGGGGAGCGGGGAGCTGTTTTTT	CASRTSGGSGELFF
.	.	TRBJ1-5	TRBV10-3	TGTGCCATCAGTGAGTCGATGAATCAGCCCCAGCATTTT	CAISESMNQPQHF
.	.	TRBJ1-1	TRBV9	TGTGCCAGCAGCGAGGAACAGGGATCTTACACTGAAGCTTTCTTT	CASSEEQGSYTEAFF
.	TRBD2	TRBJ2-2	TRBV19	TGTGCCAGCACTAGAGGGGAGGGGCCCACCGGGGAGCTGTTTTTT	CASTRGEGPTGELFF
.	.	TRBJ2-3	TRBV6-1	TGTGCCAGCAGACTTCGCACAGATACGCAGTATTTT	CASRLRTDTQYF
.	TRBD1	TRBJ1-6	TRBV30	TGTGCCTGGAGTATAGGACAGGGGAATTCACCCCTCCACTTT	CAWSIGQGNSPLHF
.	TRBD1	TRBJ1-2	TRBV5-4	TGTGCCAGCAGCGAACCGGGACAGCAAATTGACTATGGCTACACCTTC	CASSEPGQQIDYGYTF
.	.	TRBJ2-3	TRBV7-6	TGTGCCAGCAGCCCACAGGGTATTCAGGCAGCGCAGTATTTT	CASSPQGIQAAQYF
.	.	TRBJ2-7	TRBV5-4	TGTGCCAGCAGCTTGTCGTACAGGACCTACGAGCAGTACTTC	CASSLSYRTYEQYF
.	.	TRBJ2-7	TRBV6-1	TGTGCCAGCAGTGAAGGTCGGCAGAAAGAATCCTACGAGCAGTACTTC	CASSEGRQKESYEQYF
.	.	TRBJ2-7	TRBV7-2	TGTGCCAGCAGCCAGGATCGGGGATCGGTCTACGAGCAGTACTTC	CASSQDRGSVYEQYF
.	.	TRBJ2-7	TRBV9	TGTGCCAGCAGCGTTAGTAGGGAGTCCTACGAGCAGTACTTC	CASSVSRESYEQYF
.	.	TRBJ1-6	TRBV6-6	TGTGCCAGCAGCCAACAACCGGACGCTAATTCACCCCTCCACTTT	CASSQQPDANSPLHF
.	TRBD2	TRBJ2-1	TRBV7-3	TGTGCCAGCAGCCATCTTCAGGCTAGCGGGGAGACTTCCTACAATGAGCAGTTCTTC	CASSHLQASGETSYNEQFF
.	TRBD2	TRBJ2-3	TRBV5-1	TGCGCCAGCAGCTCTAGCGGGGGGAACCCAGATACGCAGTATTTT	CASSSSGGNPDTQYF
.	.	TRBJ2-5	TRBV7-2	TGTGCCAGCAGCCCAAGGGCGACCCAGTACTTC	CASSPRATQYF
.	.	TRBJ2-1	TRBV4-1	TGCGCCAGCAGCCTAGATAGCGTCAGCTCATACAATGAGCAGTTCTTC	CASSLDSVSSYNEQFF
.	TRBD1	TRBJ1-2	TRBV6-6	TGTGCCAGCAGCCCCGCAGGGGGCTATGGCTACACCTTC	CASSPAGGYGYTF
.	.	TRBJ1-5	TRBV28	TGTGCCAGCAGTTCCCCGAAACTCGGGTCTGTGGAGCCCCAGCATTTT	CASSSPKLGSVEPQHF
.	TRBD2	TRBJ2-7	TRBV6-1	TGTGCCGGCAGTAGCGGGAGGGCCGGGTACGAGCAGTACTTC	CAGSSGRAGYEQYF
.	TRBD1	TRBJ1-1	TRBV18	TGTGCCAGCTCCCTAGACAGGGGGGCTGAAGCTTTCTTT	CASSLDRGAEAFF
.	.	TRBJ2-1	TRBV6-6	TGTGCCAGCAGTTACTTCGAGAATGAGCAGTTCTTC	CASSYFENEQFF